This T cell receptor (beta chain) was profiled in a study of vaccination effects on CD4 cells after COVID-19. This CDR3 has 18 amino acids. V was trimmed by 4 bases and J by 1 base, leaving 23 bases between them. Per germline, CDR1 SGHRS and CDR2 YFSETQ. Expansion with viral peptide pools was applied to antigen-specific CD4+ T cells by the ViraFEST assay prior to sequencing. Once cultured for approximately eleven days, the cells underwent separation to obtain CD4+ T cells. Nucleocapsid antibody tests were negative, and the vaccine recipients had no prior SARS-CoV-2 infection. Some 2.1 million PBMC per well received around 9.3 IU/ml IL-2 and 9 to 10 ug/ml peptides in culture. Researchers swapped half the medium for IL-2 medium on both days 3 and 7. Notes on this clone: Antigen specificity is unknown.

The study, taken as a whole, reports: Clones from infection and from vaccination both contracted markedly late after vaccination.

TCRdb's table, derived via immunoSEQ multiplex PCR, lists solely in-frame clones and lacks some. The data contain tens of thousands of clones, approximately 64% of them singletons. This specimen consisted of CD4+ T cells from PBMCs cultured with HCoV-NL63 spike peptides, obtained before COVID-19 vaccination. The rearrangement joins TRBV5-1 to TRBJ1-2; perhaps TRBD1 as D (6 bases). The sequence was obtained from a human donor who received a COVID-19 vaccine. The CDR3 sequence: CASSGRAGVTDNNYGYTF. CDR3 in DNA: TGCGCCAGCAGCGGGCGGGCAGGGGTCACCGATAATAACTATGGCTACACCTTC.